The present T cell receptor (beta chain) was sequenced within a study of CD8+CD57+ T cells in acquired aplastic anemia. Using genomic DNA as the template, TCR beta VDJ and CDR3 profiling was carried out. TCRdb reprocessed the reads via MiXCR and lists one record per CDR3 protein. The table has about 81,000 distinct CDR3 sequences, approximately 46% seen once. Germline V gene lookup returns CDR1 SNHLY and CDR2 FYNNEI. There are 14 residues in the CDR3. V was clipped by 0 bases and J by 12 bases, with 12 bases between them. The receptor comes from a human donor in good health, serving as a control. The chain recombines TRBV2 with TRBJ1-6; D unclear. The sequenced sample was sorted CD4+, CD8+, or CD8+CD57+ T cells (not recorded which) from PBMCs. CDR3 amino acids: CASSEARTVGPLHF. The CDR3 DNA follows: TGTGCCAGCAGTGAAGCTAGAACCGTCGGACCCCTCCACTTT.